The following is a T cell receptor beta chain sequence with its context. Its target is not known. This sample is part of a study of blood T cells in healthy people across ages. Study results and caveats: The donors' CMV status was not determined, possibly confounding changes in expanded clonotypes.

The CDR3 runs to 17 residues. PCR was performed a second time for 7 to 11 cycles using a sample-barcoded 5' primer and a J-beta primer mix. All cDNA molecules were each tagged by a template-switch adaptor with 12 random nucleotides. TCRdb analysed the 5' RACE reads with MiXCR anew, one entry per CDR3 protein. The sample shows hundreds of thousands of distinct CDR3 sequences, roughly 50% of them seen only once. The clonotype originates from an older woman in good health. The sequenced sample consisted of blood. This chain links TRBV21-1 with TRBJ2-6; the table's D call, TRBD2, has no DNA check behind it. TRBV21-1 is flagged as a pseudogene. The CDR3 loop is CAGSKARWDFTANVLTF. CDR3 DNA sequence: TGTGCCGGCAGCAAAGCTCGCTGGGACTTCACAGCCAACGTCCTGACTTTC.